A single sample gave rise to the 12 T cell receptor beta chains below, sequenced in a study of cytomegalovirus exposure and HLA in healthy donors. The PCR ran on 60 Vbeta and 13 Jbeta primers. Measured with immunoSEQ multiplex PCR; TCRdb has only the in-frame clones, and not every one. Here the sample spans 150,000 or so clones, 74% being singletons. Sequencing was performed on PBMCs. Receptors were obtained from a man aged 30 to 45 in good health and CMV-seronegative.

The chain couples TRBV19 to TRBJ2-7, with 8 bases fitting TRBD1. The V gene's germline CDR1 is LNHDA and CDR2 SQIVND (reference sequence). The junction had 14 bases not matched to a gene; V was cut back by 5 bases and J by 11 bases. This CDR3 has 14 amino acids. The CDR3 DNA is TGTGCCAGTAGTCCTAAGGCGGGACAGGCCGTAGAGTACTTC. Amino acid sequence: CASSPKAGQAVEYF.

The rearrangement joins TRBV11-2 to TRBJ2-7, with a weak D call TRBD2 (7 bases). This CDR3 contains 14 residues. The V gene's germline CDR1 is SGHAT and CDR2 FQNNGV. Trimming took 7 bases from V and 0 from J, leaving 13 bases between them. Written as DNA, the CDR3 is TGTGCCAGCACCTTGGGGGGGCTCTCCTACGAGCAGTACTTC. It encodes CASTLGGLSYEQYF.

A few counts support this clone. The V call is TRBV2, the J call TRBJ2-3; tentative D call: TRBD2 (7 bases). Per the germline V gene, CDR1 is SNHLY and CDR2 is FYNNEI. V was trimmed by 5 bases and J by 6 bases, leaving 15 bases between them. The CDR3 is made up of 14 amino acids. Here the CDR3 reads CASSKGGGADTQYF. The CDR3 region has the DNA TGTGCCAGCAGTAAGGGGGGAGGGGCGGATACGCAGTATTTT.

This chain joins TRBV4-3 and TRBJ1-5; no reliable D call. V lost 0 bases, J lost 7 bases, and 13 bases lay in between. CDR3 length equals 15 residues. The V gene's germline CDR1 is LGHNA and CDR2 YSLEER. This CDR3 reads CASSQDRRIRQPQHF. The CDR3 nucleotides are TGCGCCAGCAGCCAAGATAGGAGAATTCGGCAGCCCCAGCATTTT.

The V and J genes are TRBV13 and TRBJ1-2, with a tentative D call TRBD1 (5 bases). The CDR3 spans 14 residues. CDR1 is PRHDT and CDR2 is FYEKMQ in the germline V gene (reference sequence). V lost 7 bases and J lost 6, with 18 bases in between. The CDR3 DNA reads as TGTGCCAGCACCCAATGGGGGGGGATGGATGGCTACACCTTC. Residues: CASTQWGGMDGYTF.

This clone was seen more than once but under ten times. The J gene is TRBJ2-3, the V gene TRBV7-9, with TRBD2 identical over 16 bases. J was trimmed by 5 bases and V by 2 bases; bases with no gene match: 4. The CDR3 runs 17 residues. Germline V CDR1 and CDR2: SEHNR, FQNEAQ (reference sequence). The CDR3 protein is CASSLMGLAGGKDTQYF. CDR3 nucleotide sequence: TGTGCCAGCAGCTTAATGGGACTAGCGGGGGGGAAAGATACGCAGTATTTT.

The chain uses TRBV7-2 and TRBJ1-6, with D unresolved. Germline CDR1 and CDR2: SGHTA and FQGNSA. Deletions cut 5 bases from V and 8 bases from J, with 7 bases between. This CDR3 contains 12 residues. For the CDR3, the DNA is TGTGCCAGCAGCGGGAGGGATTCACCCCTCCACTTT. Its translation: CASSGRDSPLHF.

This clone has just a few counts. This chain links TRBV7-2 with TRBJ2-1; 8 bases agree with TRBD2. Germline V CDR1 and CDR2: SGHTA, FQGNSA. J gave up 9 bases and V 5 bases, and 12 bases lay outside the gene matches. The CDR3 extends over 15 amino acids. DNA for the CDR3: TGTGCCAGCAGCCTTAGCGGGGCTGGAGCCAGTGAGCAGTTCTTC. Its translation is CASSLSGAGASEQFF.

This chain connects TRBV7-2 to TRBJ2-5, with D perhaps matching TRBD2 (6 bases). The germline V gene encodes CDR1 SGHTA and CDR2 FQGNSA. Trimming took 1 base from V and 3 from J, leaving 9 bases between them. The CDR3 is made up of 14 amino acids. The CDR3 is CASSLGEREETQYF. The CDR3 DNA reads TGTGCCAGCAGCTTAGGAGAGCGGGAAGAGACCCAGTACTTC. Full variable domain (rest looked up from reference TRBV7-2 and TRBJ2-5): GAGVSQSPSNKVTEKGKDVELRCDPISGHTALYWYRQSLGQGLEFLIYFQGNSAPDKSGLPSDRFSAERTGGSVSTLTIQRTQQEDSAVYLCASSLGEREETQYFGPGTRLLVL.

The gene calls are TRBV7-9 and TRBJ1-2; TRBD1 matches at 10 bases. CDR1 is SEHNR and CDR2 is FQNEAQ in the germline V gene (reference sequence). This CDR3 comprises 14 residues. V lost 4 bases and J lost 8; bases outside the gene matches: 7. CDR3 amino acids: CASSSSGTGDGYTF. CDR3 in DNA: TGTGCCAGCAGCTCATCCGGGACAGGGGACGGCTACACCTTC. Full variable domain (missing parts from reference TRBV7-9 and TRBJ1-2): DTGVSQNPRHKITKRGQNVTFRCDPISEHNRLYWYRQTLGQGPEFLTYFQNEAQLEKSRLLSDRFSAERPKGSFSTLEIQRTEQGDSAMYLCASSSSGTGDGYTFGSGTRLTVV.

V is TRBV7-2 and J is TRBJ2-3, with 12 bases matching TRBD2. The CDR3 loop spans 15 amino acids. V was clipped by 4 bases and J by 3 bases; unmatched bases: 2. Germline V gene data show CDR1 as SGHTA and CDR2 as FQGNSA. The CDR3 loop reads CASSWTSGVTDTQYF. The DNA of the CDR3 is TGTGCCAGCAGCTGGACTAGCGGGGTAACAGATACGCAGTATTTT.

The J gene is TRBJ1-4, the V gene TRBV2; 10 bases match TRBD1. The germline gives CDR1 SNHLY, CDR2 FYNNEI. The CDR3 consists of 15 residues. Losses at the gene ends were 4 bases for V and 7 bases for J; bases not matched to a gene: 6. CDR3 protein: CASSGDRGKGEKLFF. The CDR3 nucleotides are TGTGCCAGCAGTGGGGACAGGGGTAAGGGTGAAAAACTGTTTTTT.